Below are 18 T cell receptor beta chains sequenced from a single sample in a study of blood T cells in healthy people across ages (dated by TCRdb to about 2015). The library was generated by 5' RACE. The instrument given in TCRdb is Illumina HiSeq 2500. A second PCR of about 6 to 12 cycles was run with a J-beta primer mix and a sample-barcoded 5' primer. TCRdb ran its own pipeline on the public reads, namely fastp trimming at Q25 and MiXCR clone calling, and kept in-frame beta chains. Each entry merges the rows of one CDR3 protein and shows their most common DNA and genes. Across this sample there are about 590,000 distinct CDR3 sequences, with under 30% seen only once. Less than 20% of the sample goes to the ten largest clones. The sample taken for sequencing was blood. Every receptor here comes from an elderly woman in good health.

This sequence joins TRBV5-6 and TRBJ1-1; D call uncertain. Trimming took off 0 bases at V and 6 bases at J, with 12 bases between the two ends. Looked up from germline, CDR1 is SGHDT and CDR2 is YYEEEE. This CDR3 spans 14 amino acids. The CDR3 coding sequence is TGTGCCAGCAGCTTGGCCCCCCCGTCAGCTGAAGCTTTCTTT. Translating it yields CASSLAPPSAEAFF.

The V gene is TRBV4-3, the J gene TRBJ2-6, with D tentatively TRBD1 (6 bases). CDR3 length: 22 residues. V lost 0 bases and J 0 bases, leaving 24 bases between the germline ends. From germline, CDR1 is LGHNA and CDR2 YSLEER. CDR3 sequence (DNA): TGCGCCAGCAGCCAAGATTGGATGAGGTCGGACAGCCTTTACTCTGGGGCCAACGTCCTGACTTTC. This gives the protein CASSQDWMRSDSLYSGANVLTF.

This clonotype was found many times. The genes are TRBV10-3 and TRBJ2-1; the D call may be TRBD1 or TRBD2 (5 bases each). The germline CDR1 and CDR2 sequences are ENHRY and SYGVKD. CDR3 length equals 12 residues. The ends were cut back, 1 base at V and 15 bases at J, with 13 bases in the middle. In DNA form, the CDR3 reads TGTGCCATCAGTGAGTACCTAGGGACGGCGTTCTTC. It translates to CAISEYLGTAFF.

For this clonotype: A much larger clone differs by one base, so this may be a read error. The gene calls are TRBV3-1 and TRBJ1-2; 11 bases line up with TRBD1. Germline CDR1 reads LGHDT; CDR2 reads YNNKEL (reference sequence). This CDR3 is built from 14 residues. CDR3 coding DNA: TGTGCCGGCAGCCAATGGACAGGGGGCGGTGGCTACACCTTC. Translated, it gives CAGSQWTGGGGYTF.

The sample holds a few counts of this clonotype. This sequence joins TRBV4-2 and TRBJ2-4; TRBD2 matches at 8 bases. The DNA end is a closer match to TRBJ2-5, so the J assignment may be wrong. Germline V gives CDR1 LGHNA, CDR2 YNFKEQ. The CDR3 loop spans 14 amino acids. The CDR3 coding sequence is TGTGCCAGCAGCCAAGTAGCGGGGCGCGAGACCCAGTACTTC. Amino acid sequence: CASSQVAGRETQYF.

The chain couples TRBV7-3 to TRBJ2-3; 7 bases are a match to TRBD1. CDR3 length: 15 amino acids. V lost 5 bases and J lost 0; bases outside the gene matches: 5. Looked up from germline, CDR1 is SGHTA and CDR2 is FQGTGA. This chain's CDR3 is CASSLTGISTDTQYF. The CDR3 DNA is TGTGCCAGCAGCCTGACAGGGATCAGCACAGATACGCAGTATTTT.

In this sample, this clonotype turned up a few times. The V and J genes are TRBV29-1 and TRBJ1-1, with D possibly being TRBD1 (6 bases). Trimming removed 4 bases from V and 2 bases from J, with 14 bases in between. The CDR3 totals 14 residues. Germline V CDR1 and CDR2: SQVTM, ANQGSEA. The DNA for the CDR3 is TGCAGCGTTGGGGAGCTACAGGGAAACACTGAAGCTTTCTTT. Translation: CSVGELQGNTEAFF.

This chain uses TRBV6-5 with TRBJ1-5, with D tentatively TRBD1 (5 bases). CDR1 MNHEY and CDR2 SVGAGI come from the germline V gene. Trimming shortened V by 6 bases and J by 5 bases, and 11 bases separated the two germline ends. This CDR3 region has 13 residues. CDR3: CASRVGDDQPQHF. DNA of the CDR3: TGTGCCAGCAGGGTGGGGGATGATCAGCCCCAGCATTTT.

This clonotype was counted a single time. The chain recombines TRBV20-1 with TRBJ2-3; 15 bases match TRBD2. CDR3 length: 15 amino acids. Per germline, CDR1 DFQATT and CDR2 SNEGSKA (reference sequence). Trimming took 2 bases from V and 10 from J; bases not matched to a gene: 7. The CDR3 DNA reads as TGCAGTGCTAGACGGACTAGCGGGAGGGCGAGATCGCAGTATTTT. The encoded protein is CSARRTSGRARSQYF.

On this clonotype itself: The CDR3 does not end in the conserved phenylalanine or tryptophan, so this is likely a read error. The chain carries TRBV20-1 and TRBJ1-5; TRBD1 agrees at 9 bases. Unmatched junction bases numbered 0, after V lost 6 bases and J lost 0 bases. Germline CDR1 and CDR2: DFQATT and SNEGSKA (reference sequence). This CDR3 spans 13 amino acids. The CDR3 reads CSADRGSNQPQHV. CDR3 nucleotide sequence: TGCAGTGCGGACAGGGGTAGCAATCAGCCCCAGCATGTT.

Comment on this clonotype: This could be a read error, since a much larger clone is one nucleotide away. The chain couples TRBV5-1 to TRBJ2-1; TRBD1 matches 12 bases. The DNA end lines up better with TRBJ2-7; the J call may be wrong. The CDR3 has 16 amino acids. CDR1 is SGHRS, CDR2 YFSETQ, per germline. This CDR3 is CASSLAGQGAYNEQYF. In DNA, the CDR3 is TGCGCCAGCAGCTTGGCGGGACAGGGGGCCTACAATGAGCAGTACTTC.

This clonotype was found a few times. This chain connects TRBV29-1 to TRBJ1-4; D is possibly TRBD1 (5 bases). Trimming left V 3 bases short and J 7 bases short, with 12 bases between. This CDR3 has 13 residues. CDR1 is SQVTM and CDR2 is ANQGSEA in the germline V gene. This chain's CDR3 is CSVEGTLGEKLFF. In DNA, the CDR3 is TGCAGCGTTGAGGGGACTTTGGGTGAAAAACTGTTTTTT.

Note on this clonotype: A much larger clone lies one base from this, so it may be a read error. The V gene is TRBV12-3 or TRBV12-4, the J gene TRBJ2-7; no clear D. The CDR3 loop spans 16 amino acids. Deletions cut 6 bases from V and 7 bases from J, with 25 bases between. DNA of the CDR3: TGTGCCAGCAGGGCAATAGACGGACGGGCCTACAATGAGCAGTACTTC. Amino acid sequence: CASRAIDGRAYNEQYF.

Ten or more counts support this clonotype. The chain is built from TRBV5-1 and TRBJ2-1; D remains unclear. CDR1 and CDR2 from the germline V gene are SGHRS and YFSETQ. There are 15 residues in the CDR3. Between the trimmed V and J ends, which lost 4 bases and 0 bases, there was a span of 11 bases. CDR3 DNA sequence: TGCGCCAGCAGCCCTACAAGGAGCTCCTACAATGAGCAGTTCTTC. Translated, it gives CASSPTRSSYNEQFF.

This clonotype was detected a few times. The CDR3 here is CAWTQRGGQADTQYF. CDR3 DNA: TGTGCCTGGACTCAGAGGGGGGGGCAGGCAGATACGCAGTATTTT. This chain links TRBV30 with TRBJ2-3; D may be TRBD2 (7 bases). With 4 bases removed from V and 4 bases from J, the gap between germline ends came to 18 bases. The CDR3 consists of 15 residues. The V gene's germline CDR1 is GTSNPN and CDR2 SVGIG (reference sequence).

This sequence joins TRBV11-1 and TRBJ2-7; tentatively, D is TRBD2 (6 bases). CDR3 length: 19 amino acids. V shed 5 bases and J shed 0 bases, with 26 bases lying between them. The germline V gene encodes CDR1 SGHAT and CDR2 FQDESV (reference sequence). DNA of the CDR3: TGTGCCAGCAGCCCCTCTTTACGGGAGATCACTTGGAGCTCCTACGAGCAGTACTTC. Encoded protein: CASSPSLREITWSSYEQYF.

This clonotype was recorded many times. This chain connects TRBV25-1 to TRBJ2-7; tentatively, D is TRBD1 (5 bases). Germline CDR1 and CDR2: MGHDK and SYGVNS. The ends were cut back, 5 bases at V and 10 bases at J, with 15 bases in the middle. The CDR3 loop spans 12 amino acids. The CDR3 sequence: CASSPPGFGQYF. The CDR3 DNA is TGTGCCAGCAGTCCCCCAGGGTTCGGCCAGTACTTC.

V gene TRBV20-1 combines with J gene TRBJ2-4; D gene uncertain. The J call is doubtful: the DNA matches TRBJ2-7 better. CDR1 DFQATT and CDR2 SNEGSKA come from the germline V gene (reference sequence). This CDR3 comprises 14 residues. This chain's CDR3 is CSARTNKWGYEQYF. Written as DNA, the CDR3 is TGCAGTGCTAGAACAAACAAATGGGGCTACGAGCAGTACTTC.